These T cell receptor beta chains were read from a single sample in a study of technical replicates of blood from four donors. Assay: immunoSEQ multiplex PCR; the TCRdb copy retains only in-frame clones and omits some. The sample has 50,000 or so clones, 92% seen once; the top ten hold 3% to 5%. The sequencing sample was made of PBMCs. The receptors originated from a human donor in good health. Some clones in this sample may be carry-over from other donors' samples. Each CDR3 is given with its conserved first and last residue.

v_gene	len	j_gene	CDR3aa
TRBV5-1	16	TRBJ2-1	CASSYGTSGSVNEQFF
TRBV19	13	TRBJ1-5	CASSSQGNQPQHF
TRBV5-6	15	TRBJ2-7	CASSSRVGRGYEQYF
TRBV5-6	14	TRBJ2-7	CASSQVTLSYEQYF
TRBV4-2	15	TRBJ1-4	CASSQVSPTNEKLFF
TRBV21-1	17	TRBJ2-7	CASSNRTSGTSSYEQYF
TRBV19	13	TRBJ1-5	CASSIRGNQPQHF
TRBV5-8	14	TRBJ1-2	CASSLGQGNYGYTF
TRBV30	14	TRBJ2-3	CAWSLSSVADTQYF
TRBV5-8	14	TRBJ2-7	CASSSTGLAYEQYF
TRBV4-1	18	TRBJ2-2	CASSQGPSGRSLAGELFF
TRBV30	12	TRBJ1-1	CAWSPVNTEAFF
TRBV29-1	15	TRBJ2-1	CSVSTGSSSYNEQFF
TRBV5-1	15	TRBJ2-3	CASSLGQGRFNTQYF
TRBV27	17	TRBJ2-5	CASRTQGSRTDQETQYF
TRBV5-1	16	TRBJ2-2	CASSPTDRSSAGELFF
TRBV19	14	TRBJ1-4	CASGQGTTNEKLFF
TRBV30	14	TRBJ1-3	CAWSVGGSGNTIYF
TRBV30	11	TRBJ2-7	CAWSVIYEQYF
TRBV21-1	18	TRBJ1-1	CASSKGEGGRGGNTEAFF
TRBV10-3	14	TRBJ1-5	CAIAQGVGGQPQHF
TRBV7-9	18	TRBJ2-1	CASSTRLAGGSSYNEQFF
TRBV7-8	17	TRBJ2-1	CASSWLFPGNSYNEQFF
TRBV5-4	15	TRBJ2-5	CASSLRAGVQETQYF
TRBV4-3	13	TRBJ1-3	CASSSGGGNTIYF
TRBV6-6	15	TRBJ2-7	CASSRIAGGSHEQYF
TRBV6-5	15	TRBJ2-7	CASSGRGGPSYEQYF
TRBV4-3	15	TRBJ2-3	CASSQEREKADTQYF
TRBV6-1	12	TRBJ1-6	CASRGTDSPLHF
TRBV5-1	16	TRBJ2-1	CASSIQAGGTSGEQFF
TRBV4-1	15	TRBJ2-5	CASSQTTGAPETQYF
TRBV2	12	TRBJ2-1	CASSATGDEQFF
TRBV6-5	15	TRBJ2-1	CASLKAGGSYNEQFF
TRBV19	13	TRBJ1-2	CASTGDRVYGYTF
TRBV5-1	17	TRBJ2-7	CASSSGTGGLFDNEQYF
TRBV6-5	13	TRBJ1-2	CASSTGGNYGYTF
TRBV25-1	13	TRBJ2-3	CASHTGAIDTQYF
TRBV6-6	15	TRBJ2-7	CASSYGRAPPHEQYF
TRBV12-5	17	TRBJ1-6	CASGLIPQGQINSPLHF
TRBV27	14	TRBJ2-7	CASRLTSGKGEQYF
TRBV5-1	16	TRBJ2-5	CASSLGGSGGKETQYF
TRBV29-1	9	TRBJ2-5	CSVGETQYF
TRBV30	12	TRBJ2-2	CAWSLNTGELFF
TRBV5-6	13	TRBJ2-7	CASSPGLIYEQYF
TRBV7-2	14	TRBJ1-4	CASSLGQGNEKLFF
TRBV7-2	14	TRBJ2-1	CASSLLAGTNEQFF